Following are 26 T cell receptor beta chains from one sample sequenced in a study of cytomegalovirus exposure and HLA in healthy donors. The PCR employed 60 Vbeta primers together with 13 Jbeta primers. Generated by immunoSEQ multiplex PCR, the TCRdb table keeps only in-frame clones and is missing some. The profile shows some 150,000 clones, 84% of them singletons. What was sequenced was PBMCs. Receptors were obtained from a boy aged 2 to 10 in good health and CMV-seronegative.

The chain recombines TRBV7-3 with TRBJ2-1; 11 positions agree with TRBD2. The germline V gene encodes CDR1 SGHTA and CDR2 FQGTGA. The V and J ends lost 5 bases and 4 bases, in that order; junction bases with no gene match: 10. There are 17 residues in the CDR3. The CDR3 protein is CASSPSSGRLGYNEQFF. CDR3 nucleotide sequence: TGTGCCAGCAGCCCCTCTAGCGGGAGGCTTGGATACAATGAGCAGTTCTTC. The full variable domain, completed using reference TRBV7-3 and TRBJ2-1, is GAGVSQTPSNKVTEKGKYVELRCDPISGHTALYWYRQSLGQGPEFLIYFQGTGAADDSGLPNDRFFAVRPEGSVSTLKIQRTERGDSAVYLCASSPSSGRLGYNEQFFGPGTRLTVL.

V is TRBV7-9 and J is TRBJ1-3; the D gene is possibly TRBD1 (6 bases). The CDR3 has 16 amino acids. Germline V gene sequence: CDR1 SEHNR, CDR2 FQNEAQ (reference sequence). V lost 6 bases and J lost 0, with 15 bases in between. The CDR3 DNA sequence: TGTGCCAGCAGACACCCGCAAGGGGGCTCTGGAAACACCATATATTTT. Translated, it gives CASRHPQGGSGNTIYF.

The genes are TRBV28 and TRBJ2-3; TRBD2 matches at 11 bases. The germline CDR1 and CDR2 sequences are MDHEN and SYDVKM. The junction had 12 bases not matched to a gene; V was cut back by 8 bases and J by 5 bases. This CDR3 has 16 residues. CDR3 DNA: TGTGCCAGCGAAAGTACTAGCGGGAGTTCTCGAGATACGCAGTATTTT. It specifies CASESTSGSSRDTQYF.

The V and J genes are TRBV9 and TRBJ2-2; D is perhaps TRBD1 (6 bases). Trimming cost V 0 bases and J 2 bases, with 11 bases left between them. Germline V gene sequence: CDR1 SGDLS, CDR2 YYNGEE. The CDR3 sequence is 16 residues long. CDR3 in DNA: TGTGCCAGCAGCGTAGGGGGTGGGGGCAACACCGGGGAGCTGTTTTTT. Protein sequence: CASSVGGGGNTGELFF. Using reference TRBV9 and TRBJ2-2 for the parts outside the CDR3, the full variable domain is DSGVTQTPKHLITATGQRVTLRCSPRSGDLSVYWYQQSLDQGLQFLIQYYNGEERAKGNILERFSAQQFPDLHSELNLSSLELGDSALYFCASSVGGGGNTGELFFGEGSRLTVL.

The chain has TRBV21-1 and TRBJ1-5; TRBD1, the table's D call, was not compared with the DNA. TRBV21-1 is termed a pseudogene. The CDR3 has 11 amino acids. This CDR3 reads CASSKGLTEYF. CDR3 nucleotide sequence: TGTGCCAGCAGCAAAGGACTGACAGAGTATTTT.

The rearrangement uses TRBV6-4 and TRBJ2-1, with 10 bases matching TRBD2. The CDR3 covers 15 residues. Germline trimming cut 3 bases from V and 6 bases from J; bases unmatched to any gene: 5. CDR1 is MRHNA, CDR2 SNTAGT, per germline. This CDR3 is CASSEASGGANEQFF. DNA of the CDR3: TGTGCCAGCAGTGAGGCCAGCGGGGGGGCCAATGAGCAGTTCTTC.

The chain is built from TRBV5-1 and TRBJ2-3, with no clear D. The CDR3 extends over 15 amino acids. Trimming took off 2 bases at V and 0 bases at J, with 10 bases between the two ends. From germline, CDR1 is SGHRS and CDR2 YFSETQ. The CDR3 here is CASSFATTSTDTQYF. The DNA of the CDR3 is TGCGCCAGCAGCTTTGCAACTACGAGCACAGATACGCAGTATTTT.

The rearrangement joins TRBV29-1 to TRBJ2-1; D gene ambiguous. Germline loops: CDR1 SQVTM, CDR2 ANQGSEA. CDR3 length: 13 residues. Trimming took off 4 bases at V and 3 bases at J, with 10 bases between the two ends. CDR3 sequence reads: CSVGLVNYNEQFF. The CDR3 nucleotides read TGCAGCGTTGGACTGGTGAACTACAATGAGCAGTTCTTC.

With respect to this clone: An end of the junction does not agree with germline; a read error may underlie this. Additional DNA sequences in this sample encode the identical CDR3. J is TRBJ2-7 and V is TRBV7-9; D is undetermined. CDR3 length equals 15 residues. Germline CDR1 and CDR2: SEHNR and FQNEAQ (reference sequence). The CDR3 loop is CASSVQADWSYEQYF. CDR3 DNA: TGCGCCAGCAGCGTTCAAGCCGACTGGTCCTACGAGCAGTACTTC.

The gene calls are TRBV4-1 and TRBJ2-7, with 8 bases lining up with TRBD1. The CDR3 spans 15 residues. The V gene's germline CDR1 is MGHRA and CDR2 YSYEKL. The J segment lost 1 base and the V segment lost 0 bases, leaving 2 bases of the junction unmatched. The CDR3 reads CASSQDRGLSYEQYF. DNA for the CDR3: TGCGCCAGCAGCCAAGACAGGGGGCTATCCTACGAGCAGTACTTC.

A single count supports this clone. The CDR3 DNA is TGTGCCAGCAGCCATACTCGGACAGGGAAATATGGCTACACCTTC. Encoded protein: CASSHTRTGKYGYTF. The chain uses TRBV7-9 and TRBJ1-2; 8 nucleotides line up with TRBD1. Germline assignment: CDR1 SEHNR and CDR2 FQNEAQ (reference sequence). The J segment lost 5 bases and the V segment lost 5 bases, leaving 10 bases of the junction unmatched. The CDR3 is made up of 15 amino acids. The full variable domain, with the rest looked up from reference TRBV7-9 and TRBJ1-2, is DTGVSQNPRHKITKRGQNVTFRCDPISEHNRLYWYRQTLGQGPEFLTYFQNEAQLEKSRLLSDRFSAERPKGSFSTLEIQRTEQGDSAMYLCASSHTRTGKYGYTFGSGTRLTVV.

This sequence joins TRBV11-2 and TRBJ1-1; tentative D call: TRBD1 (5 bases). The V gene lost 3 bases and the J gene lost 5 bases, with 10 bases spanning the gap. The CDR3 runs 13 residues. Germline CDR1 is SGHAT and CDR2 is FQNNGV. CDR3 DNA sequence: TGTGCCAGCAGCTTGGGGCGGGGGACTGAAGCTTTCTTT. The encoded protein is CASSLGRGTEAFF. Looking up the rest from reference TRBV11-2 and TRBJ1-1 gives the full variable domain: EAGVAQSPRYKIIEKRQSVAFWCNPISGHATLYWYQQILGQGPKLLIQFQNNGVVDDSQLPKDRFSAERLKGVDSTLKIQPAKLEDSAVYLCASSLGRGTEAFFGQGTRLTVV.

This clone has a single count. V and J are TRBV10-2 and TRBJ2-5, with 11 positions matching TRBD2. Germline V CDR1 and CDR2: WSHSY, SAAADI. The CDR3 runs to 15 residues. J gave up 4 bases and V 8 bases, and 9 bases lay outside the gene matches. The CDR3 is CASSRLAGLGETQYF. CDR3 coding DNA: TGCGCCAGCTCGAGACTAGCGGGGTTGGGAGAGACCCAGTACTTC.

The chain has TRBV29-1 and TRBJ2-3; 8 nucleotides match TRBD2. CDR1 and CDR2 from the germline V gene are SQVTM and ANQGSEA. V lost 7 bases, J lost 1 base, and 7 bases stayed unmatched. The CDR3 consists of 14 residues. The CDR3 loop reads CSGGAGARTDTQYF. The DNA for the CDR3 is TGCAGCGGAGGAGCGGGAGCGCGCACAGATACGCAGTATTTT.

The chain combines TRBV9 with TRBJ2-1; D is unresolved. The V end lost 3 bases, the J end lost 6 bases, and 10 bases lay between the germline ends. Germline V gives CDR1 SGDLS, CDR2 YYNGEE. This CDR3 contains 13 residues. This chain's CDR3 is CASSALGFNEQFF. DNA of the CDR3: TGTGCCAGCAGCGCTCTCGGGTTCAATGAGCAGTTCTTC.

The V gene is TRBV5-4, the J gene TRBJ2-2; TRBD1 matches 9 bases. Per germline, CDR1 SGHNT and CDR2 YYREEE (reference sequence). The CDR3 has 16 residues. The V segment lost 4 bases and the J segment 1 base; nucleotides outside the gene matches: 5. The CDR3 sequence is CASSDPGQGNTGELFF. The CDR3 region has the DNA TGTGCCAGCAGCGATCCGGGACAGGGGAACACCGGGGAGCTGTTTTTT.

This rearrangement joins TRBV2 to TRBJ1-5; D call uncertain. CDR3 length equals 13 residues. Germline lookup yields CDR1 SNHLY and CDR2 FYNNEI. Trimming shortened V by 8 bases and J by 2 bases, and 10 bases separated the two germline ends. The CDR3 nucleotides read TGTGCCAGCGGTCGGCAGGGCAATCAGCCCCAGCATTTT. This encodes CASGRQGNQPQHF.

The rearrangement links TRBV28 to TRBJ2-1, with 7 bases aligning to TRBD1. With 1 base clipped from V and 8 bases from J, the junction kept 2 bases outside the gene matches. Germline values: CDR1 MDHEN, CDR2 SYDVKM. The CDR3 length is 13 residues. CDR3 protein: CASSLYRGYEQFF. In DNA, the CDR3 is TGTGCCAGCAGTTTATACAGGGGATATGAGCAGTTCTTC.

The chain employs TRBV6-5 and TRBJ2-7, with TRBD2 identical over 13 bases. The germline V gene encodes CDR1 MNHEY and CDR2 SVGAGI. The CDR3 length is 15 residues. V trimming: 6 bases; J trimming: 3 bases; junction bases outside the gene matches: 5. The DNA of the CDR3 is TGTGCCAGCAGCCCCACTAGCGGGGGGGTCTACGAGCAGTACTTC. Its translation: CASSPTSGGVYEQYF.

The chain joins TRBV7-2 to TRBJ1-1; 12 nucleotides match TRBD1. The CDR3 has 16 residues. Trimming cost V 1 base and J 6 bases; bases outside gene matches: 6. CDR1 and CDR2 (germline): SGHTA, FQGNSA. CDR3 loop: CASSLVGQGALAEAFF. The DNA for the CDR3 is TGTGCCAGCAGCTTAGTGGGACAGGGGGCCCTCGCTGAAGCTTTCTTT.

The rearrangement links TRBV4-3 to TRBJ2-2; D is uncertain. Germline CDR1 reads LGHNA; CDR2 reads YSLEER. This CDR3 is 18 amino acids long. The V gene lost 0 bases and the J gene lost 6 bases, with 20 bases spanning the gap. The CDR3 is CASSQDSAELHAAGELFF. The CDR3 region has the DNA TGCGCCAGCAGCCAAGATTCCGCCGAGCTTCACGCCGCCGGGGAGCTGTTTTTT.

This clone is a singleton in its sample. CDR3 residues: CASRPTPRGGKITATNEKLFF. The CDR3 nucleotides read TGTGCCAGCAGACCAACGCCCAGAGGAGGGAAGATAACTGCAACTAATGAAAAACTGTTTTTT. The genes are TRBV7-6 and TRBJ1-4; D uncertain. V was clipped by 6 bases and J by 0 bases, with 29 bases between them. CDR3 length: 21 amino acids. Germline CDR1 is SGHVS and CDR2 is FNYEAQ. Full variable domain (outside the CDR3, taken from reference TRBV7-6 and TRBJ1-4): GAGVSQSPRYKVTKRGQDVALRCDPISGHVSLYWYRQALGQGPEFLTYFNYEAQQDKSGLPNDRFSAERPEGSISTLTIQRTEQRDSAMYRCASRPTPRGGKITATNEKLFFGSGTQLSVL.

This chain connects TRBV30 to TRBJ1-4; no reliable D call. This CDR3 is built from 18 residues. Looked up from germline, CDR1 is GTSNPN and CDR2 is SVGIG (reference sequence). The V end was cut by 0 bases, the J end by 0 bases, with 17 bases between. The CDR3 DNA is TGTGCCTGGAGTGTAGCGGCCCTTACTTATGCAACTAATGAAAAACTGTTTTTT. It is translated as CAWSVAALTYATNEKLFF.

This clone has only one observation. The V and J genes are TRBV11-3 and TRBJ2-5; 9 nucleotides line up with TRBD2. The length of the CDR3 is 15 residues. The junction had 6 bases not matched to a gene; V was cut back by 2 bases and J by 5 bases. Germline V CDR1 and CDR2: SGHNT, YENEEA. CDR3 coding DNA: TGTGCCAGCAGCTTACGTAGCGGGAGCGGGGAGACCCAGTACTTC. The encoded protein is CASSLRSGSGETQYF.

The rearrangement links TRBV19 to TRBJ2-1, with TRBD2 as a possible D gene (7 bases). The germline V and J ends were trimmed by 3 bases and 8 bases, with 14 bases remaining between them. Germline V CDR1 and CDR2: LNHDA, SQIVND (reference sequence). This CDR3 is 14 amino acids long. The CDR3: CASSIPGGRYEQFF. CDR3 in DNA: TGTGCCAGTAGTATTCCCGGGGGGCGATATGAGCAGTTCTTC.

This chain uses TRBV5-1 with TRBJ2-5, with 12 nucleotides matching TRBD1. CDR1 and CDR2 from the germline V gene are SGHRS and YFSETQ. Trimming at V came to 3 bases and at J to 1 base, leaving 4 bases not matched to a gene. CDR3 length: 16 amino acids. The CDR3 nucleotides are TGCGCCAGCAGCTGGGGGACAGGGGGCTTCCAAGAGACCCAGTACTTC. This encodes CASSWGTGGFQETQYF.